This record covers a single T cell receptor (beta chain). The specificity of this receptor is unknown. Base qualities are not recorded, but no much larger clone differs from it by a single base. Participants in the prospective study were aged roughly 18 to 100 years, lived in 24 United States geographic areas, and enrolled through a virtual design. Cohort assignment in the prospective study relied on participant-reported clinical history from a screening survey and a study questionnaire. A participant counted as exposed if, within 2 weeks of entering the study, that participant had been in contact with someone who had a PCR-confirmed or clinician-diagnosed COVID-19 case. In the prospective study, whole blood, serum and a nasopharyngeal or oropharyngeal swab were collected from each participant by mobile phlebotomists. Additional blood draws and questionnaires over an approximately 2-month period could optionally be provided by prospective study participants. Prospective study blood samples were shipped either frozen or at room temperature before DNA extraction.

TCRbeta CDR3 regions were amplified from genomic DNA using the immunoSEQ Assay, a bias-controlled multiplex PCR. For the original study's pipeline: Nucleated cell counts per sample were estimated from amplification of reference gene primers within the assay. Sequence reads were collapsed and filtered to measure the absolute abundance of every unique TCRbeta CDR3 rearrangement. For each sample, productive Simpson clonality was calculated as the square root of Simpson's diversity index across productive rearrangements. TCRdb retrieved this table from immuneACCESS and kept in-frame rearrangements only. Not all clones are present; in checked studies, unresolved V genes account for under half, and no reason is known for the remainder. Clone size and V and J calls were adopted from that table, with D and trimming inferred from the DNA. Present in this sample are approximately 300,000 clones, around 84% of which were seen just once. In total, the top ten clones hold over 1.5% of the sample.

The record originates from a study of blood T cell repertoires in COVID-19 (dated by TCRdb to between 2020 and 2021). Concerning the study at large: Samples covering the acute and convalescent phases of COVID-19 were provided by collaborators in the United States, Italy and Spain. Where HLA class I and class II types were available, the types were taken from metadata supplied by the sample provider, not from assay-based typing. Deeply sampled blood TCRbeta repertoires from subjects exposed to, actively infected with, or recovered from COVID-19 were included in the dataset. Nearly every sample came with metadata listing a de-identified subject ID, COVID-19 status, age in years and sex. The repertoires were released in a freely available public database meant as a resource for research on the immune response to SARS-CoV-2. The samples were drawn from the first 160 participants of the ongoing ImmuneRACE study and from 950 to 1,500 subjects provided by 6 global collaborators. The prospective study material was composed of cDNA or gDNA derived from T cells, B-cell-depleted T cells, or PBMCs. Points the paper makes about the study in general: Clinical and demographic metadata were provided uncurated, with the amount varying by source and participant.

The germline V gene supplies CDR1 SGHRS and CDR2 YFSETQ. The CDR3 holds 13 amino acids from the cysteine to the phenylalanine. Just the 39-base CDR3 DNA is kept, in frame starting at base 1. V lost 5 bases and J lost 1 base; the stretch between them is 9 bases long. The TCR sequence derives from a woman under 40 who had been exposed to COVID-19. This receptor chain uses TRBV5-1 and TRBJ2-5, and perhaps TRBD2 as D gene, on 5 matching bases. The material sequenced was PBMCs or T cells enriched from blood (not recorded which). The CDR3 here reads CASSIRGQETQYF. The sequenced DNA: TGCGCCAGCAGTATCCGGGGCCAAGAGACCCAGTACTTC.